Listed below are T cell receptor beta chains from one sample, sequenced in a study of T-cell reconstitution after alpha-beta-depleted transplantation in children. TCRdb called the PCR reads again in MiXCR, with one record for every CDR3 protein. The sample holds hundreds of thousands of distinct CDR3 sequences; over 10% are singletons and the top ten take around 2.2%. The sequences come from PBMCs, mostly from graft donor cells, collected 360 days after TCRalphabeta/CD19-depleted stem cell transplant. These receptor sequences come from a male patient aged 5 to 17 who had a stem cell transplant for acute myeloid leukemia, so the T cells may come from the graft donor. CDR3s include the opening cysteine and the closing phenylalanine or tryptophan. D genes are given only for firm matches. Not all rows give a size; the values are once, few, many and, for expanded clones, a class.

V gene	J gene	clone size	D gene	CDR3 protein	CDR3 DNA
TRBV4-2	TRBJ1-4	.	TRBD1	CASSQDGGTVGEKLFF	TGTGCCAGCAGCCAAGATGGTGGGACAGTCGGTGAAAAACTGTTTTTT
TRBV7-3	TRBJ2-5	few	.	CASSGGRGETQYF	TGTGCCAGCAGCGGTGGGAGGGGGGAGACCCAGTACTTC
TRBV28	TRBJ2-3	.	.	CASSLWIGAGIGDTQYF	TGTGCCAGCAGTTTATGGATTGGGGCAGGGATAGGAGATACGCAGTATTTT
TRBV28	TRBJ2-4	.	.	CASGQGGVKNIQYF	TGTGCCAGTGGCCAGGGGGGGGTCAAAAACATTCAGTACTTC
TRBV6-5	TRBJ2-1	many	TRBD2	CASSRSTSGEAYNEQFF	TGTGCCAGCAGCCGATCGACTAGCGGGGAAGCTTACAATGAGCAGTTCTTC
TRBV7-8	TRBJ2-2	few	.	CASSSRPRELFF	TGTGCCAGCAGCTCAAGACCCCGGGAGCTGTTTTTT
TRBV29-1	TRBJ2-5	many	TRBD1	CSVVKGATETQYF	TGCAGCGTTGTGAAGGGGGCAACAGAGACCCAGTACTTC
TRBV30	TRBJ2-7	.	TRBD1	CAWSKGAGEQYF	TGTGCCTGGAGCAAGGGGGCAGGCGAGCAGTACTTC
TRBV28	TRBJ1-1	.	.	CASTEGLPNTEAFF	TGTGCCAGCACGGAGGGACTTCCGAACACTGAAGCTTTCTTT
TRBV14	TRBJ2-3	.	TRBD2	CASSQARGRGTDTQYF	TGTGCCAGCAGCCAAGCTCGCGGGAGGGGCACAGATACGCAGTATTTT
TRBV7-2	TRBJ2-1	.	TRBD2	CASSLVGTSGAYNEQFF	TGTGCCAGCAGCTTAGTAGGGACTAGCGGAGCCTACAATGAGCAGTTCTTC
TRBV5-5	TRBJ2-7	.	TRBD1	CASSADRVLYEQYF	TGTGCCAGCAGCGCCGACAGGGTCTTGTACGAGCAGTACTTC
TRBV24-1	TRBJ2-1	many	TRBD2	CATSDSMGPSGDFYNEQFF	TGTGCCACCAGTGATTCGATGGGGCCTAGCGGCGATTTTTACAATGAGCAGTTCTTC
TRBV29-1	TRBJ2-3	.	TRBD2	CSDLGLAGDTQYF	TGCAGCGACCTAGGACTAGCTGGAGATACGCAGTATTTT
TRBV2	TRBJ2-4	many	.	CASSEALRGRNIQYF	TGTGCCAGCAGTGAAGCGCTACGGGGCAGAAACATTCAGTACTTC
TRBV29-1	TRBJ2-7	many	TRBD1	CSVRTGGYEQYF	TGCAGCGTAAGGACAGGGGGCTACGAGCAGTACTTC
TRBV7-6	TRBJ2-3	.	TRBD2	CASTLLLAGGPARDTQYF	TGTGCCAGCACCCTTCTTTTAGCGGGAGGACCTGCCAGGGATACGCAGTATTTT
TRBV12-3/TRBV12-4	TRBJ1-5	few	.	CASSSPAWVGQHF	TGTGCCAGCAGTTCCCCTGCTTGGGTGGGTCAGCATTTT
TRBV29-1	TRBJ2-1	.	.	CSVAPLLHNEQFF	TGCAGCGTTGCCCCGTTGTTACACAATGAGCAGTTCTTC
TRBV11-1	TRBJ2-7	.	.	CASSSLQSTGGPRKEQYF	TGTGCCAGCAGCTCATTACAATCCACCGGGGGCCCTCGGAAGGAGCAGTACTTC
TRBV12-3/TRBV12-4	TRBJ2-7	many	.	CASRQRVSYEQYF	TGTGCCAGCAGACAGCGGGTGTCCTACGAGCAGTACTTC
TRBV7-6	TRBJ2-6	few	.	CASSLVYGGSGANVLTF	TGTGCCAGCAGCTTAGTCTACGGGGGCTCTGGGGCCAACGTCCTGACTTTC
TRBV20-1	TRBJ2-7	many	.	CSARPVTGPQFYEQYF	TGCAGTGCTAGACCCGTAACAGGTCCCCAATTCTACGAGCAGTACTTC